The 21 T cell receptor beta chains presented below share a single source sample, sequenced in a study of cytomegalovirus exposure and HLA in healthy donors. It was with 60 Vbeta and 13 Jbeta primers that the PCR ran. Sequencing was performed with immunoSEQ multiplex PCR; in TCRdb, only in-frame clones are kept and a portion is missing. The sample carries roughly 170,000 clones, 65% to 75% recorded once. The specimen was PBMCs. The receptors were sampled from a girl aged 5 to 17 in good health and CMV-seronegative.

This chain links TRBV10-1 with TRBJ2-1, with TRBD2 matching over 10 bases. Looked up from germline, CDR1 is WNHNN and CDR2 is SYGVQD (reference sequence). The length of the CDR3 is 15 residues. Losses at the gene ends were 6 bases for V and 3 bases for J; bases not matched to a gene: 5. CDR3 region: CASSDRLAGYNEQFF. The DNA of the CDR3 is TGCGCCAGCAGCGATCGACTAGCGGGCTACAATGAGCAGTTCTTC.

The V gene is TRBV11-2, the J gene TRBJ1-5; weak D call: TRBD1 (6 bases). In germline, CDR1 is SGHAT, CDR2 FQNNGV. Deletions cut 0 bases from V and 6 bases from J, with 9 bases between. The CDR3 loop spans 14 amino acids. CDR3 loop: CASSLDLGAQPQHF. The DNA for the CDR3 is TGTGCCAGCAGCTTAGACCTGGGGGCTCAGCCCCAGCATTTT.

The gene calls are TRBV13 and TRBJ1-5; D not resolved. Germline loops: CDR1 PRHDT, CDR2 FYEKMQ (reference sequence). V lost 5 bases to trimming and J lost 5 bases, with 10 bases between them. The length of the CDR3 is 13 residues. The CDR3 reads CASSRRGDQPQHF. For the CDR3, the DNA is TGTGCCAGCAGCCGCAGAGGCGATCAGCCCCAGCATTTT. Full variable domain (outside the CDR3, taken from reference TRBV13 and TRBJ1-5): AAGVIQSPRHLIKEKRETATLKCYPIPRHDTVYWYQQGPGQDPQFLISFYEKMQSDKGSIPDRFSAQQFSDYHSELNMSSLELGDSALYFCASSRRGDQPQHFGDGTRLSIL.

The gene calls are TRBV30 and TRBJ2-2; D gene ambiguous. V shed 0 bases and J shed 1 base, with 6 bases lying between them. The germline V gene encodes CDR1 GTSNPN and CDR2 SVGIG (reference sequence). The CDR3 consists of 14 residues. This CDR3 is CAWSVLLNTGELFF. CDR3 bases: TGTGCCTGGAGTGTTTTATTGAACACCGGGGAGCTGTTTTTT.

This clone came up a few times. The rearrangement uses TRBV30 and TRBJ1-2; tentatively, D is TRBD1 (5 bases). The germline gives CDR1 GTSNPN, CDR2 SVGIG (reference sequence). This CDR3 has 15 residues. The ends were cut back, 3 bases at V and 6 bases at J, with 20 bases in the middle. CDR3 amino acids: CAWSSQRGGFNGYTF. DNA of the CDR3: TGTGCCTGGAGCTCACAGCGGGGGGGATTTAATGGCTACACCTTC.

The V and J genes are TRBV7-9 and TRBJ1-2, with 7 bases that match TRBD1. From germline, CDR1 is SEHNR and CDR2 FQNEAQ (reference sequence). The CDR3 loop spans 15 amino acids. The V and J ends lost 5 bases and 7 bases, in that order; junction bases with no gene match: 13. CDR3 loop: CASSRPQGVWGGYTF. The CDR3 DNA sequence: TGTGCCAGCAGCCGACCTCAGGGGGTATGGGGTGGCTACACCTTC. Using reference TRBV7-9 and TRBJ1-2 for the parts outside the CDR3, the full variable domain is DTGVSQNPRHKITKRGQNVTFRCDPISEHNRLYWYRQTLGQGPEFLTYFQNEAQLEKSRLLSDRFSAERPKGSFSTLEIQRTEQGDSAMYLCASSRPQGVWGGYTFGSGTRLTVV.

This clone was observed once. The chain joins TRBV27 to TRBJ2-1; TRBD2 might be the D (6 bases). V lost 3 bases and J 7 bases, leaving 10 bases between the germline ends. The CDR3 has 13 residues. In germline, CDR1 is MNHEY, CDR2 SMNVEV (reference sequence). For the CDR3, the DNA is TGTGCCAGCAGTTTTTCGGGGGTGAATGAGCAGTTCTTC. It is translated as CASSFSGVNEQFF.

V and J are TRBV11-2 and TRBJ2-2, with 7 nucleotides matching TRBD1. This CDR3 contains 15 residues. Per germline, CDR1 SGHAT and CDR2 FQNNGV. J was trimmed by 1 base and V by 4 bases; bases with no gene match: 3. DNA for the CDR3: TGTGCCAGCAGCTCCCGGACAGGGAACACCGGGGAGCTGTTTTTT. This translates into CASSSRTGNTGELFF.

The J gene is TRBJ1-1, the V gene TRBV5-1; D is undetermined. Germline assignment: CDR1 SGHRS and CDR2 YFSETQ. V shed 0 bases and J shed 11 bases, with 14 bases lying between them. CDR3 length equals 13 residues. The CDR3 nucleotides read TGCGCCAGCAGCTTGGTGGTCTCCCAAGAGGCTTTCTTT. Translating gives CASSLVVSQEAFF.

The chain carries TRBV9 and TRBJ2-1; TRBD1 agrees at 8 bases. CDR1 and CDR2 (germline): SGDLS, YYNGEE. Germline trimming cut 1 base from V and 7 bases from J; bases unmatched to any gene: 7. The CDR3 sequence is 15 residues long. CDR3 DNA: TGTGCCAGCAGCGTAATCCAGGGGGCAGTGAATGAGCAGTTCTTC. Protein sequence: CASSVIQGAVNEQFF.

The gene calls are TRBV5-1 and TRBJ2-1; 9 bases are a match to TRBD1. CDR3 length: 16 residues. V trimming: 0 bases; J trimming: 3 bases; junction bases outside the gene matches: 4. The V gene's germline CDR1 is SGHRS and CDR2 YFSETQ. CDR3 DNA: TGCGCCAGCAGCTTGGGATGGGACAGGGTCTACAATGAGCAGTTCTTC. Translation gives CASSLGWDRVYNEQFF. Using reference TRBV5-1 and TRBJ2-1 for the parts outside the CDR3, the full variable domain is KAGVTQTPRYLIKTRGQQVTLSCSPISGHRSVSWYQQTPGQGLQFLFEYFSETQRNKGNFPGRFSGRQFSNSRSEMNVSTLELGDSALYLCASSLGWDRVYNEQFFGPGTRLTVL.

The rearrangement links TRBV7-7 to TRBJ2-5; D gene unclear. The V end lost 5 bases, the J end lost 2 bases, and 12 bases lay between the germline ends. The V gene's germline CDR1 is SSHAT and CDR2 FNYEAQ (reference sequence). This CDR3 spans 14 amino acids. The CDR3 loop reads CASSILPHQETQYF. Written as DNA, the CDR3 is TGTGCCAGCAGCATCCTACCCCATCAAGAGACCCAGTACTTC.

CDR3 in DNA: TGTGCCAGCAGTAGGCCGGGACAGCAAGAGACCCAGTACTTC. Residues: CASSRPGQQETQYF. The chain carries TRBV5-4 and TRBJ2-5; 7 nucleotides agree with TRBD1. CDR1 and CDR2 (germline): SGHNT, YYREEE (reference sequence). There are 14 residues in the CDR3. Trimming cost V 5 bases and J 2 bases; bases outside gene matches: 6. Full variable domain (outside the CDR3, taken from reference TRBV5-4 and TRBJ2-5): ETGVTQSPTHLIKTRGQQVTLRCSSQSGHNTVSWYQQALGQGPQFIFQYYREEENGRGNFPPRFSGLQFPNYSSELNVNALELDDSALYLCASSRPGQQETQYFGPGTRLLVL.

V and J are TRBV19 and TRBJ2-3; a weak D match, TRBD1 (5 bases). The CDR3 has 15 amino acids. Germline CDR1 reads LNHDA; CDR2 reads SQIVND (reference sequence). V was pared by 3 bases and J by 4 bases, with 14 bases between. In DNA, the CDR3 is TGTGCCAGTAGTATGACACCAGGGATCGCAGATACGCAGTATTTT. Its translation: CASSMTPGIADTQYF.

The chain carries TRBV27 and TRBJ2-7; possible D gene TRBD1, 5 bases. Germline V gene sequence: CDR1 MNHEY, CDR2 SMNVEV (reference sequence). The CDR3 loop spans 13 amino acids. Trimming cost V 6 bases and J 6 bases, with 15 bases left between them. The CDR3 here is CASRDLTVPEQYF. The DNA for the CDR3 is TGTGCCAGCAGAGATCTGACAGTTCCCGAGCAGTACTTC.

This clone showed up just once. The rearrangement joins TRBV9 to TRBJ2-1, with D maybe TRBD2 (6 bases). V gave up 0 bases and J gave up 7 bases, with 11 bases separating them. The CDR3 covers 14 residues. Germline V gene data show CDR1 as SGDLS and CDR2 as YYNGEE. CDR3 protein: CASSVGGVKNEQFF. The CDR3 DNA sequence: TGTGCCAGCAGCGTAGGGGGGGTCAAGAATGAGCAGTTCTTC.

The chain couples TRBV27 to TRBJ1-2, with TRBD1 as a possible D gene (5 bases). Germline V gene sequence: CDR1 MNHEY, CDR2 SMNVEV (reference sequence). V lost 6 bases to trimming and J lost 4 bases, with 15 bases between them. The CDR3 runs to 14 residues. CDR3 nucleotides: TGTGCCAGCAGCTACTCAGGGATCGGCTATGGCTACACCTTC. Translated, it gives CASSYSGIGYGYTF.

The rearrangement uses TRBV6-5 and TRBJ2-3, with TRBD2 as a possible D gene (5 bases). The CDR3 sequence is 16 residues long. The V and J ends lost 0 bases and 6 bases respectively, with 16 bases between them. Looked up from germline, CDR1 is MNHEY and CDR2 is SVGAGI. The CDR3 spells CASSYSSAPPLDTQYF. In nucleotides, the CDR3 is TGTGCCAGCAGTTACTCTAGCGCCCCCCCTTTGGATACGCAGTATTTT.

The sample holds a few counts of this clone. The J gene is TRBJ1-1, the V gene TRBV6-5, with TRBD1 matching over 7 bases. The CDR3 loop spans 12 amino acids. The germline V gene encodes CDR1 MNHEY and CDR2 SVGAGI. The trim removed 5 bases at V and 9 bases at J, leaving 6 bases unmatched. The CDR3 protein is CASSPQGMKAFF. The CDR3, as DNA: TGTGCCAGCAGTCCACAGGGGATGAAAGCTTTCTTT.

This clone was observed a single time. This sequence joins TRBV10-3 and TRBJ2-7; the D gene is possibly TRBD2 (6 bases). The V end was cut by 10 bases, the J end by 2 bases, with 21 bases between. The V gene's germline CDR1 is ENHRY and CDR2 SYGVKD. The CDR3 runs 15 residues. The DNA for the CDR3 is TGTGCCACCATACCTAATCCCGGGGGAACCTACGAGCAGTACTTC. As protein: CATIPNPGGTYEQYF.

This clone occurred once. The J gene is TRBJ1-3, the V gene TRBV27, with D tentatively TRBD1 (6 bases). Looked up from germline, CDR1 is MNHEY and CDR2 is SMNVEV (reference sequence). The ends were cut back, 6 bases at V and 4 bases at J, with 10 bases in the middle. This CDR3 spans 13 amino acids. CDR3 amino acids: CASSQGRGNTIYF. The CDR3 DNA reads TGTGCCAGCAGCCAGGGGCGCGGAAACACCATATATTTT.